This T cell receptor (beta chain) was identified in a study of blood T cell repertoires in COVID-19. For the study at large: Whether acute or convalescent, the COVID-19 samples came from the United States, Italy and Spain. Sample material is recorded as cDNA or gDNA derived from T cells, B-cell-depleted T cells, or PBMCs.

Those enrolled in Seattle joined during active infection and were followed longitudinally afterward. As originally analysed: Scientists estimated how many nucleated cells there were by amplifying reference gene primers. The method was immunoSEQ multiplex PCR; TCRdb's version includes in-frame clones alone and lacks a portion of them. V, J and clone size were drawn from that table, and D and trimming were deduced from the DNA. The sample holds around 280,000 clones, 88% seen once. This clone was recorded once. V shed 7 bases and J shed 4 bases, with 16 bases lying between them. The germline gives CDR1 SNHLY, CDR2 FYNNEI. CDR3 length: 14 residues.

Sequenced sample: peripheral blood. The TCR originated in a woman in her 30s with COVID-19, enrolled during active disease. The chain employs TRBV2 and TRBJ1-1; D call uncertain. CDR3 sequence reads: CASTPRGTGTEAFF. For the CDR3, the DNA is TGTGCCAGCACTCCCCGGGGTACGGGCACTGAAGCTTTCTTT.